This T cell receptor beta chain was recovered during a study of beta chain features in type 1 diabetes. Whole-study findings and limits: Researchers report that Type 1 diabetes patients had moderately but significantly shorter TCRB CDR3s across all four CD4+ subsets.

Expressed TCRB transcripts were sequenced because the isolated RNA had all been reverse transcribed beforehand. Using immunoSEQ multiplex PCR, the repertoire was profiled, and TCRdb retains in-frame clones only, with some absent. The data contain hundreds of thousands of clones, roughly 13% of them singletons. Via CD45RO/CCR7/CD25/CD127/CD95/CD27, cells of the CD4+ naive, central memory, regulatory and stem cell-like memory subsets were sorted. This clone was found a few times. Its antigen remains unknown. The sample taken for sequencing was naive CD4+ T cells from blood. The sequence was collected from a man aged 18 to 29 with type 1 diabetes.

This chain's CDR3 is CASSHGQGAQYF. The DNA for the CDR3 is TGTGCCAGCAGCCACGGACAGGGTGCCCAGTACTTC. V gene TRBV25-1 combines with J gene TRBJ2-5; 8 bases agree with TRBD1. The CDR3 extends over 12 amino acids. CDR1 is MGHDK and CDR2 is SYGVNS in the germline V gene. Losses at the gene ends were 6 bases for V and 9 bases for J; bases not matched to a gene: 6.